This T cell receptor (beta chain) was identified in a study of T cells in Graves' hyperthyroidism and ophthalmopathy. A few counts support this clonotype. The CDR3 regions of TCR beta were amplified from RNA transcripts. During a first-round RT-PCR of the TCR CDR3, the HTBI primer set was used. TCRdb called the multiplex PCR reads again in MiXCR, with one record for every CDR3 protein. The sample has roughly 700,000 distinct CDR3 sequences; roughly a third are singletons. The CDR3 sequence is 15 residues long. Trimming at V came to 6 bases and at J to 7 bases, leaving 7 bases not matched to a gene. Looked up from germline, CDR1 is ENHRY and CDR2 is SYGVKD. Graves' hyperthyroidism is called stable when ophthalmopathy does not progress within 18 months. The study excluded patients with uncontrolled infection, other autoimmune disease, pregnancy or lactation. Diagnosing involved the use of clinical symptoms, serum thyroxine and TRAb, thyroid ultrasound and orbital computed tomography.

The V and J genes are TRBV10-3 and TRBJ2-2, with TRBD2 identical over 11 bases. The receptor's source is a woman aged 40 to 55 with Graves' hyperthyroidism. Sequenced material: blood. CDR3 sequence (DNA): TGTGCCATCAGACCTACTAGCGGGGGCGGCGGGGAGCTGTTTTTT. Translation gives CAIRPTSGGGGELFF.